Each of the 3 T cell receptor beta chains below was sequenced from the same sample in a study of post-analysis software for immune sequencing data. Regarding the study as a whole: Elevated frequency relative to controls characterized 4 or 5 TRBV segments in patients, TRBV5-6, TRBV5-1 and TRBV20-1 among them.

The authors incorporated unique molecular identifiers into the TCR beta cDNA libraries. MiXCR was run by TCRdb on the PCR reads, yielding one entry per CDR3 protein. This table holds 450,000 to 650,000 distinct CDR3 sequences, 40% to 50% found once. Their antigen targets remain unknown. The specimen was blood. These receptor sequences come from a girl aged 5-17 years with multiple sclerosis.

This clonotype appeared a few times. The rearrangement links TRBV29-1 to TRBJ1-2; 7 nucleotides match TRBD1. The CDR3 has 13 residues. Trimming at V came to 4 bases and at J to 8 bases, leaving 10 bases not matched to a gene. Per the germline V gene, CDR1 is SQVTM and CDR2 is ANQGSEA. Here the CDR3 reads CSVAGTAGEGYTF. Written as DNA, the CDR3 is TGCAGCGTTGCTGGGACAGCGGGAGAGGGCTACACCTTC.

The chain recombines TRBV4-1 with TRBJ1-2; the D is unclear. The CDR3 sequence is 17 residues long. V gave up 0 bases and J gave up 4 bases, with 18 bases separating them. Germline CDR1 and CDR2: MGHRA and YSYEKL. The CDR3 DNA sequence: TGCGCCAGCAGCCAAGAGCCCTCCCCGAAAGGGAGCTATGGCTACACCTTC. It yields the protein CASSQEPSPKGSYGYTF.

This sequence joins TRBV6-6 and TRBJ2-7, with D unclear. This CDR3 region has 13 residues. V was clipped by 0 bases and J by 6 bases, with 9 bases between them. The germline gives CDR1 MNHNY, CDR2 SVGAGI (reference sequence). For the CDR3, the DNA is TGTGCCAGCAGTTACTCGACCCGCGGCGAGCAGTACTTC. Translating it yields CASSYSTRGEQYF.